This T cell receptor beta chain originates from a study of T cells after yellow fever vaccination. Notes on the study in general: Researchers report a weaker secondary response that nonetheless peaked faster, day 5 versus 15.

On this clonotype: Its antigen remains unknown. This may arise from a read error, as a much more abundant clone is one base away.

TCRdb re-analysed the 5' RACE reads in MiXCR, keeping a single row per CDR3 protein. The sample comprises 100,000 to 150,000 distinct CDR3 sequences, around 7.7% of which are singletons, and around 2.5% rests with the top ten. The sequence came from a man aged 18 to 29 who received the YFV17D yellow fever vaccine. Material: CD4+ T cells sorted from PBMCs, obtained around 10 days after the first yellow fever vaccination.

As DNA, the CDR3 is TGTGTCAGCAGACGACTAGCGGGGGGGACCACAGATACGCAGTATTTT. Its protein product is CVSRRLAGGTTDTQYF. The chain couples TRBV27 to TRBJ2-3, with 14 bases fitting TRBD2. CDR1 and CDR2 (germline): MNHEY, SMNVEV (reference sequence). This CDR3 is built from 16 residues.